This TCR beta chain emerged from a study of control samples from healthy donors and cancer patients. Trimming removed 5 bases from V and 8 bases from J, with 7 bases in between. The germline CDR1 and CDR2 sequences are MGHDK and SYGVNS. The CDR3 runs 11 residues. Produced via immunoSEQ multiplex PCR; TCRdb's table is partial and in-frame only. The sample contains tens of thousands of clones, about nine tenths of which appear only once. The receptor comes from a woman between 70 and 85 years old in good health. Material for sequencing was blood. The rearrangement links TRBV25-1 to TRBJ2-4; D is perhaps TRBD2 (6 bases). The CDR3 region has the DNA TGTGCCAGCAGTCCGGGGGACATTCAGTACTTC. Amino acid sequence: CASSPGDIQYF.